The clone carrying this T cell receptor (beta chain) has just a few counts. Different DNA sequences within this sample yield the same CDR3. Libraries were prepared by immunoSEQ multiplex PCR; TCRdb keeps only in-frame clonotypes and omits some of them. This sample has roughly 2,000,000 clones, with roughly 95% found just once. This specimen belongs to a study of shared clonotypes between healthy human individuals. Germline V lookup: CDR1 MNHEY, CDR2 SMNVEV (reference sequence). Trimming stripped 3 bases from V and 4 bases from J, with 3 bases between. This CDR3 comprises 11 residues. The naive CD8 subset, CD45RO-negative cells positively selected for CCR7, excluded terminally differentiated effector memory CD45RA+ cells.

The clonotype was recovered from a man aged 18-30 years in good health. Some clones in this sample may be carry-over from other donors' samples. The chain has TRBV27 and TRBJ1-1, with D uncertain. Input material: naive CD8+ T cells from PBMCs. CDR3 protein: CASSFGTEAFF. The CDR3 nucleotides are TGTGCCAGCAGTTTTGGCACTGAAGCTTTCTTT.